This T cell receptor (beta chain) emerged from a study of blood T cell repertoires in COVID-19 (TCRdb year 2020). Concerning the study at large: Collaborator samples came from the United States, Italy and Spain and covered acute and convalescent phases of COVID-19. The material from the prospective study consisted of cDNA or gDNA derived from T cells, B-cell-depleted T cells, or PBMCs. Deeply sampled blood TCRbeta repertoires from subjects exposed to, actively infected with, or recovered from COVID-19 were included in the dataset. A freely available public database, intended as a resource for researchers studying the immune response to SARS-CoV-2, is where the repertoires were released. Samples came from the ongoing ImmuneRACE study (first 160 participants) plus 1,254 subjects from 6 global collaborators. A de-identified subject ID, COVID-19 status, age in years and sex were almost always included in the sample metadata. Where available, HLA class I and class II types were taken from metadata supplied by the sample provider and were not determined by assay-based typing.

Points the paper makes about the study in general: The amount of clinical and demographic metadata varied by source and participant and was provided uncurated.

TCRbeta CDR3 regions were amplified from genomic DNA by means of the immunoSEQ Assay, a bias-controlled multiplex PCR. The paper's data handling went like this. Within the assay, amplification of reference gene primers was used to estimate how many nucleated cells each sample contained. To quantify the absolute abundance of each unique TCRbeta CDR3 rearrangement, sequence reads were collapsed and filtered. Productive Simpson clonality was computed per sample as the square root of Simpson's diversity index over productive rearrangements. TCRdb carries this immuneACCESS record with in-frame sequences only. Its versions omit some clonotypes, under half of them owing to an unresolved V gene in the studies checked, with the rest unexplained. V and J calls and clone size are those listed in that table; D and trimming were worked out from the DNA. The sample table lists roughly 75,000 clones, roughly 90% of them with a count of one. In total, the top ten clones hold 6.9% of the sample.

The CDR3 starts with the cysteine, ends with the phenylalanine, and has 14 residues. The DNA shown is the 42-base CDR3, in frame from base 1. CDR1 is given as MNHEY and CDR2 as SVGAGI, both from the germline V gene. V is clipped by 5 bases and J by 2 bases, and the sequence between their germline boundaries is 12 bases long. Whole blood was collected in K2EDTA tubes by collaborating institutions according to the institutions' own protocols. For TCRbeta analysis, collaborators shipped samples as frozen whole blood, isolated PBMCs, or DNA extracted from either of those sample types. About this clone itself: Its antigen is currently not known. Per-nucleotide qualities are absent, and no much larger clonotype sits a single base away.

This receptor was identified in a human donor in a cohort sampled during active COVID-19. This sequence uses TRBV6-5 and TRBJ1-1, with TRBD1 tentatively as D gene (6 bases match). The sequenced material came from peripheral blood. The CDR3 corresponds to CASSRAGANTEAFF. The bases are TGTGCCAGCAGTCGGGCAGGGGCAAACACTGAAGCTTTCTTT.